This entry describes one T cell receptor beta chain. This clonotype was observed many times. This clone's antigen is unknown. Per-nucleotide qualities are absent, and no much larger clonotype sits a single base away. For repertoire sequencing, TCR beta CDR3 regions were amplified from RNA transcripts. The first round was an RT-PCR using HTBI primers with the Qiagen OneStep RT-PCR kit, and this first round was followed by a second-round multiplex PCR, then size selection and purification. The libraries underwent paired-end sequencing with 100 bp reads on an Illumina HiSeq2000. The original methods were these. SOAPnuke was used for read processing, and reads with adapters, uncalled bases, a mean Phred below 15, or no exact constant-primer or identifier match were discarded. COPE v1.2.5 was used to merge high-quality paired reads. Each unique nucleotide sequence was defined as a clonotype, and clonotypes were aligned to IMGT TRB V, D and J references with MiTCR v1.1. The analysis was limited to V-J combinations with a frequency above 0.0001, which together covered 99.2% of repertoires. For each V-J combination, a TCR clonal expansion and chaos score was defined as the ratio of F50 clonal expansion to chaos observed in the TCRdist matrix. Welch's t-statistics and random forest were used to narrow the features down to 13 V-J combinations, which were then fed into a naive Bayes classifier. The similarity between thyroid and blood repertoires was quantified using the Morisita-Horn index. TCRdb trimmed public reads at Q25 via fastp, called clones via MiXCR and kept in-frame beta chains. For every CDR3 protein sequence, its rows merge into one entry that carries the most common genes and DNA. TCRdb assigned the V and J calls; the authors' analysis was not used. This sample comprises a few hundred thousand distinct CDR3 sequences, about a sixth of them detected only once. Together, the top ten hold 9% to 15% of the sample.

Patients with ophthalmopathy had moderately to severely active disease, with a Clinical Activity Score of 3 or more, a NOSPECS grade of 4 or more, and a disease duration of less than 3 months. Patients with other autoimmune diseases, uncontrolled infections, pregnancy or lactation were excluded from the study. Diagnosis was based on clinical symptoms, serum thyroxine, TRAb, thyroid ultrasound and orbital computed tomography. Using Ficoll-Paque density gradient centrifugation, PBMCs were isolated from 9.5 to 10 ml of fresh peripheral blood. Total RNA was extracted with Trizol reagent and quality-checked on an Agilent 2100 Bioanalyzer. These data come from a study of Graves' ophthalmopathy and Graves' hyperthyroidism (dated by TCRdb to 2017 to 2018). With regard to the full study: Peripheral blood was collected at initial diagnosis, prior to any treatment. TCR beta repertoire signatures were used to distinguish Graves' ophthalmopathy from Graves' hyperthyroidism and to predict progression to ophthalmopathy. In total, around 130 blood samples were TCR-sequenced: 40 to 45 ophthalmopathy, around 75 hyperthyroidism and some 17 hyperthyroidism-to-ophthalmopathy patients. To explore V-J signatures that distinguish ophthalmopathy from hyperthyroidism, a discovery set of about a hundred patients was enrolled, made up of 40 to 45 with ophthalmopathy and some 60 with stable hyperthyroidism. The independent validation cohort included around 19 hyperthyroidism patients plus 17 patients who later progressed from hyperthyroidism to ophthalmopathy. In several hyperthyroidism patients, the T-cell repertoires found in thyroid tissue were compared with those found in blood. After sampling, hyperthyroidism patients received methimazole starting at 30 mg daily, and ophthalmopathy patients received high-dose intravenous methylprednisolone.

Inclusive of the bounding cysteine and phenylalanine, the CDR3 is 11 residues long. Left in the record is the CDR3 DNA by itself, 33 bases read in frame from the first base. From the germline V gene, CDR1 is SQVTM and CDR2 is ANQGSEA. At the junction V is shortened by 7 bases and J by 4 bases; bases outside the gene matches: 2. Broader findings and caveats from the paper: Most of the expanded thyroid clonotypes with a frequency above 0.001 were also detected in blood, and it was suggested that the thyroid immune response may be reflected by blood repertoires. The 13-signature model separated ophthalmopathy from stable hyperthyroidism with approximately 90% sensitivity and 81.08% specificity in cross-validation, and 80%/75% in the test set. Sample size was not statistically predetermined, and group allocation was not concealed from the investigators. In validation, the model predicted ophthalmopathy progression with more than 55% sensitivity and less than 80% specificity; eleven to twelve predicted patients were CT-confirmed with GO in a median of 6.5 months.

The chain is made from TRBV29-1 and TRBJ1-2, with TRBD1 matching 8 junction bases. The TCR sequence derives from an adult man with Graves' ophthalmopathy. The sequencing sample was made of peripheral blood. The DNA sequence is TGCAGCGATGGACAGGGCTATGGCTACACCTTC. This gives the protein CSDGQGYGYTF.